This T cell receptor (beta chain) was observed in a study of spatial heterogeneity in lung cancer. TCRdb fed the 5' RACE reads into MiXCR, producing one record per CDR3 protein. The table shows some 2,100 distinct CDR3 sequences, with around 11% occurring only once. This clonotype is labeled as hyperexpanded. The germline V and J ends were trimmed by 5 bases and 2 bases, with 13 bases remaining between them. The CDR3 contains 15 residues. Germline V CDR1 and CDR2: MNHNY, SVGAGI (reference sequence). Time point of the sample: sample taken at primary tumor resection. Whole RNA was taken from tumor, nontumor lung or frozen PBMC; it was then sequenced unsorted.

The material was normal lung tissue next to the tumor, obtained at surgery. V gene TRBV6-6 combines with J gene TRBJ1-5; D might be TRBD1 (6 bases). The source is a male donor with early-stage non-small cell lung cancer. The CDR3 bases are TGTGCCAGCAGTCCCGGGACAAGGGGCAATCAGCCCCAGCATTTT. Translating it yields CASSPGTRGNQPQHF.